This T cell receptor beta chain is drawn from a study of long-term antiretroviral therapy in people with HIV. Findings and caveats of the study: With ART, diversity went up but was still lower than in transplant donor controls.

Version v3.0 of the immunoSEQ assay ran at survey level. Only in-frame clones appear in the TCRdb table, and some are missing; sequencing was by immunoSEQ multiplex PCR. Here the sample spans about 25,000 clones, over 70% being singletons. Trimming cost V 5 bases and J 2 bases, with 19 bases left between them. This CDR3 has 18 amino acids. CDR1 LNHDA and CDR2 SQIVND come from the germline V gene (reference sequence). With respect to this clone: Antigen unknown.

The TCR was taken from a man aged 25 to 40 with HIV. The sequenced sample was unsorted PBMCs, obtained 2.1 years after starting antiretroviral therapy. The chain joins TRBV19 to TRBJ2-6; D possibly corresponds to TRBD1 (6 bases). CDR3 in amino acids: CASSSQGWARPGANVLTF. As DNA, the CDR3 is TGTGCCAGTAGTTCACAGGGTTGGGCTCGCCCTGGGGCCAACGTCCTGACTTTC.